The 20 T cell receptor beta chains presented below share a single source sample, sequenced in a study of cytomegalovirus exposure and HLA in healthy donors. Only in-frame clones appear in the TCRdb table, and some are missing; sequencing was by immunoSEQ multiplex PCR. The profile shows over 110,000 clones, around nine tenths of them singletons. Sample: PBMCs. The origin of the receptors is a man between 18 and 35 years old in good health and CMV-seropositive.

The table lists this clone with a few counts. The J gene is TRBJ1-6, the V gene TRBV2; 7 bases agree with TRBD1. The CDR3 length is 13 residues. V lost 4 bases to trimming and J lost 10 bases; unmatched junction nucleotides: 4. From germline, CDR1 is SNHLY and CDR2 FYNNEI. The CDR3 loop reads CASSVQGYSPLHF. CDR3 DNA: TGTGCCAGCAGTGTACAGGGGTACTCACCCCTCCACTTT.

The rearrangement links TRBV11-3 to TRBJ1-1; D perhaps matches TRBD1 (6 bases). CDR1 SGHNT and CDR2 YENEEA come from the germline V gene. Trimming took off 0 bases at V and 4 bases at J, with 15 bases between the two ends. This CDR3 spans 16 amino acids. Written as DNA, the CDR3 is TGTGCCAGCAGCTTAGAGACCCTGGACAGAGGCACTGAAGCTTTCTTT. This gives the protein CASSLETLDRGTEAFF.

This rearrangement joins TRBV9 to TRBJ2-3; TRBD2 matches 7 bases. Germline-derived CDR1 and CDR2 are SGDLS and YYNGEE. V trimming: 0 bases; J trimming: 4 bases; junction bases outside the gene matches: 8. The CDR3 is made up of 16 amino acids. CDR3 in DNA: TGTGCCAGCAGCGTAGGTGCGGGAGTGAGCGCAGATACGCAGTATTTT. Translating gives CASSVGAGVSADTQYF.

The chain is built from TRBV27 and TRBJ1-5, with TRBD1 matching 9 bases. Germline V gene data show CDR1 as MNHEY and CDR2 as SMNVEV (reference sequence). There are 17 residues in the CDR3. V lost 5 bases, J lost 2 bases, and 10 bases stayed unmatched. CDR3 bases: TGTGCCAGCAGTGGGGACAGGGTAGGACGGGGCAATCAGCCCCAGCATTTT. Translation gives CASSGDRVGRGNQPQHF.

The J gene is TRBJ2-7, the V gene TRBV5-6, with D maybe TRBD2 (6 bases). This CDR3 has 12 residues. V was pared by 2 bases and J by 6 bases, with 9 bases between. Germline values: CDR1 SGHDT, CDR2 YYEEEE. Here the CDR3 reads CASSFGGFEQYF. CDR3 sequence (DNA): TGTGCCAGCAGCTTTGGAGGGTTCGAGCAGTACTTC.

This rearrangement joins TRBV19 to TRBJ2-1, with a possible D match to TRBD2 (5 bases). V gave up 5 bases and J gave up 7 bases, with 21 bases separating them. The CDR3 runs 16 residues. CDR1 LNHDA and CDR2 SQIVND come from the germline V gene (reference sequence). CDR3 nucleotides: TGTGCCAGTAGTTCAAGTGGTCTACTAGTGGGGAATGAGCAGTTCTTC. Its translation is CASSSSGLLVGNEQFF.

V is TRBV5-1 and J is TRBJ2-7; 10 nucleotides agree with TRBD1. V lost 7 bases to trimming and J lost 5 bases; unmatched junction nucleotides: 18. CDR1 and CDR2 (germline): SGHRS, YFSETQ. There are 17 residues in the CDR3. The CDR3 DNA follows: TGCGCCAGCGGGACAGGGGAGAACAGCGGGATATCGAACGAGCAGTACTTC. This gives the protein CASGTGENSGISNEQYF.

The J gene is TRBJ2-1, the V gene TRBV19; 8 bases agree with TRBD1. The length of the CDR3 is 13 residues. Germline trimming cut 10 bases from V and 4 bases from J; bases unmatched to any gene: 6. CDR1 is LNHDA, CDR2 SQIVND, per germline (reference sequence). For the CDR3, the DNA is TGTGCCACCGCCAGGGGGCGTTACAATGAGCAGTTCTTC. Translated: CATARGRYNEQFF.

The CDR3 sequence: CASSWPGTGVREQYF. The DNA for the CDR3 is TGTGCCAGCAGCTGGCCCGGGACAGGGGTTCGCGAGCAGTACTTC. This sequence joins TRBV5-4 and TRBJ2-7, with 10 bases that match TRBD1. Unmatched junction bases numbered 9, after V lost 3 bases and J lost 6 bases. CDR1 and CDR2 from the germline V gene are SGHNT and YYREEE (reference sequence). The CDR3 consists of 15 residues.

This clone was detected only once. The gene calls are TRBV30 and TRBJ1-1; D is undetermined. The CDR3 runs 13 residues. Germline CDR1 GTSNPN, CDR2 SVGIG (reference sequence). Trimming took 4 bases from V and 1 from J, leaving 10 bases between them. The CDR3 nucleotides read TGTGCCTGGACCTTACTCACGAACACTGAAGCTTTCTTT. It codes for CAWTLLTNTEAFF.

The CDR3 here is CTSSQEGEREGNEQFF. The CDR3 coding sequence is TGCACCAGCAGCCAAGAGGGGGAGCGGGAGGGCAATGAGCAGTTCTTC. The rearrangement joins TRBV1 to TRBJ2-1; the table's D call, TRBD2, has no DNA check behind it. TRBV1 counts as a pseudogene. The CDR3 spans 16 residues.

The chain is built from TRBV18 and TRBJ1-2, with 9 bases fitting TRBD1. The CDR3 has 16 amino acids. The V gene's germline CDR1 is KGHSH and CDR2 LQKENI. V dropped 5 bases and J dropped 3; count of bases not matched to a gene: 10. In DNA form, the CDR3 reads TGTGCCAGCTCAATCTCGACAGGGGGGCGAGACTATGGCTACACCTTC. Residues: CASSISTGGRDYGYTF.

The chain has TRBV5-8 and TRBJ2-7; possible D gene TRBD1, 5 bases. CDR3 length equals 17 residues. V was shortened by 4 bases and J by 4 bases, with 24 bases between the two germline ends. The V gene's germline CDR1 is SGHTS and CDR2 YDEGEE. DNA for the CDR3: TGTGCCAGCAGCCCTCCTGGCGGACACCTAGGTGGGTACGAGCAGTACTTC. Encoded protein: CASSPPGGHLGGYEQYF.

The V gene is TRBV25-1, the J gene TRBJ1-1; D uncertain. V was clipped by 1 base and J by 1 base, with 7 bases between them. Germline loops: CDR1 MGHDK, CDR2 SYGVNS. The CDR3 has 14 residues. The CDR3 is CASSEFAENTEAFF. CDR3 nucleotide sequence: TGTGCCAGCAGTGAATTTGCAGAGAACACTGAAGCTTTCTTT.

The chain employs TRBV10-2 and TRBJ2-5, with TRBD2 matching over 8 bases. J was trimmed by 5 bases and V by 10 bases; bases with no gene match: 9. Germline V gene data show CDR1 as WSHSY and CDR2 as SAAADI. This CDR3 is 13 amino acids long. CDR3 loop: CATREASGETQYF. Here the CDR3 DNA reads TGCGCCACCCGAGAGGCTAGCGGGGAGACCCAGTACTTC.

Points on this clone: Because it lacks the conserved phenylalanine or tryptophan at the end, this CDR3 is likely a read error. The limits of the CDR3 on the DNA are not certain, so only TCRdb's listed CDR3 is given. V and J are TRBV6-8 and TRBJ1-3; TRBD1, the table's D call, lacks a check against the DNA. Germline values: CDR1 MNHGY, CDR2 SAAAGT. Termini included, the CDR3 measures 11 amino acids. CDR3 region: CASSTGQPGTL.

The chain combines TRBV5-1 with TRBJ2-3; maybe TRBD2 (5 bases). Germline lookup yields CDR1 SGHRS and CDR2 YFSETQ. The V end lost 1 base, the J end lost 4 bases, and 16 bases lay between the germline ends. The CDR3 has 16 amino acids. CDR3 sequence (DNA): TGCGCCAGCAGCTTGTACCACAGCCTAGCACCAGATACGCAGTATTTT. This gives the protein CASSLYHSLAPDTQYF. The variable domain in full, completed from reference TRBV5-1 and TRBJ2-3, reads KAGVTQTPRYLIKTRGQQVTLSCSPISGHRSVSWYQQTPGQGLQFLFEYFSETQRNKGNFPGRFSGRQFSNSRSEMNVSTLELGDSALYLCASSLYHSLAPDTQYFGPGTRLTVL.

Only one count was recorded for this clone. The chain is built from TRBV6-1 and TRBJ1-1; TRBD1 might be the D (6 bases). The CDR3 is 13 residues long. The germline CDR1 and CDR2 sequences are MNHNS and SASEGT. V gave up 7 bases and J gave up 1 base, with 10 bases separating them. CDR3 region: CASIRTANTEAFF. As DNA, the CDR3 is TGTGCCAGCATTCGGACAGCGAACACTGAAGCTTTCTTT.

The chain uses TRBV5-1 and TRBJ2-4, with 7 bases identical to TRBD1. Germline-derived CDR1 and CDR2 are SGHRS and YFSETQ. The CDR3 sequence is 15 residues long. V shed 6 bases, J shed 2 bases, and the junction held 8 bases outside the gene matches. The CDR3 DNA is TGCGCCAGCACCCCGATGACAGGGACCAAAAACATTCAGTACTTC. Its protein product is CASTPMTGTKNIQYF. The full variable domain, rest sourced from reference TRBV5-1 and TRBJ2-4, is KAGVTQTPRYLIKTRGQQVTLSCSPISGHRSVSWYQQTPGQGLQFLFEYFSETQRNKGNFPGRFSGRQFSNSRSEMNVSTLELGDSALYLCASTPMTGTKNIQYFGAGTRLSVL.

The chain carries TRBV5-1 and TRBJ2-1; 7 bases line up with TRBD1. The V gene's germline CDR1 is SGHRS and CDR2 YFSETQ. V was clipped by 4 bases and J by 6 bases; unmatched bases: 7. The CDR3 runs 14 residues. The CDR3 nucleotides read TGCGCCAGCAGCGGGGGACAGAAGGCCAATGAGCAGTTCTTC. The encoded protein is CASSGGQKANEQFF.